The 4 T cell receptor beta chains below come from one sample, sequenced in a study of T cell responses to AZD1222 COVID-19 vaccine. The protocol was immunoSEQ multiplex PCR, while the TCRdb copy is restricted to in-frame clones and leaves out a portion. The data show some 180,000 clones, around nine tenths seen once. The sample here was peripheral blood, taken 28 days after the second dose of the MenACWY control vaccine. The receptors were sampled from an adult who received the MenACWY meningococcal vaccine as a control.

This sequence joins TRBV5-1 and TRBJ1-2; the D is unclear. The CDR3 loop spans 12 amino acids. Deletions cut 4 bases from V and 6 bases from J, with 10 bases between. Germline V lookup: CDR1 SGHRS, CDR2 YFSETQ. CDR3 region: CASSPGLHGYTF. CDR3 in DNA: TGCGCCAGCAGCCCCGGTCTTCATGGCTACACCTTC. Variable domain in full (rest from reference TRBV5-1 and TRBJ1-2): KAGVTQTPRYLIKTRGQQVTLSCSPISGHRSVSWYQQTPGQGLQFLFEYFSETQRNKGNFPGRFSGRQFSNSRSEMNVSTLELGDSALYLCASSPGLHGYTFGSGTRLTVV.

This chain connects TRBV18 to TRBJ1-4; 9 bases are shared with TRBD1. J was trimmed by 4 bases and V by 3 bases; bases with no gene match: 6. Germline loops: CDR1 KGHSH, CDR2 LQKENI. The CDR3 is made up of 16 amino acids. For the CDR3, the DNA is TGTGCCAGCTCACCCTACCGACAGGGGGTTAATGAAAAACTGTTTTTT. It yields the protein CASSPYRQGVNEKLFF. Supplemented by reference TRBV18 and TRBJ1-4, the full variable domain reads NAGVMQNPRHLVRRRGQEARLRCSPMKGHSHVYWYRQLPEEGLKFMVYLQKENIIDESGMPKERFSAEFPKEGPSILRIQQVVRGDSAAYFCASSPYRQGVNEKLFFGSGTQLSVL.

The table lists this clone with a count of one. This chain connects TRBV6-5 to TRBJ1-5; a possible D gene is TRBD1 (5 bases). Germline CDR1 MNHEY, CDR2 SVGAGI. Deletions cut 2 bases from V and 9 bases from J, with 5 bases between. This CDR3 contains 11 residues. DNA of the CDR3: TGTGCCAGCAGTTACGGGGGGCCCCAGCATTTT. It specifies CASSYGGPQHF.

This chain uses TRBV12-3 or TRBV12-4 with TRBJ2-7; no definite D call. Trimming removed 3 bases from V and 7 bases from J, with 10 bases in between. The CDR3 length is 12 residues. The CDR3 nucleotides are TGTGCCAGCAGTTTTCCCCCGCGGGAGCAGTACTTC. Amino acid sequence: CASSFPPREQYF.